A selection of T cell receptor beta chains follows, all from one sample in a study of response to subunit inactivated influenza vaccine. TCRdb re-derived calls from the RT-PCR reads in MiXCR, one entry per CDR3 protein. The data contain roughly 550,000 distinct CDR3 sequences, 20% to 25% of them singletons. These data were also filed under a second study, of T cells expressing NK-cell markers.

The input for sequencing was CD4+ T cells sorted from PBMCs, taken roughly 12 days after vaccination. The receptor source for this set is a man aged 50 to 60 who received an inactivated influenza vaccine. Both conserved end residues are part of each CDR3. The D gene is left open where the match is weak. Only some rows state a clone size, as once, few, many or a class for expanded clones.

V,D,J,size,CDR3,DNA
TRBV3-1,TRBD1,TRBJ1-6,few,CASSLQGAIDSPLHF,TGTGCCAGCAGCCTACAGGGGGCCATCGATTCACCCCTCCACTTT
TRBV12-3/TRBV12-4,NA,TRBJ1-1,few,CASSLGAGKGMNTEAFF,TGTGCCAGCAGTTTAGGGGCAGGGAAGGGGATGAACACTGAAGCTTTCTTT
TRBV6-6,NA,TRBJ2-5,many,CASSYSGETQYF,TGTGCCAGCAGTTACTCGGGGGAGACCCAGTACTTC
TRBV30,NA,TRBJ2-3,few,CAWRKWKIVDTQYF,TGTGCCTGGAGGAAGTGGAAGATAGTAGATACGCAGTATTTT
TRBV15,NA,TRBJ1-4,NA,CATSREGGRMLFF,TGTGCCACCAGCAGAGAGGGCGGCCGAATGCTGTTTTTT
TRBV27,NA,TRBJ2-1,NA,CASNFRRDSYNEQFF,TGTGCCAGCAATTTTCGGCGCGACTCCTACAATGAGCAGTTCTTC
TRBV6-4,NA,TRBJ2-3,NA,CASSDSGHFTDTQYF,TGTGCCAGCAGTGACTCGGGACACTTCACAGATACGCAGTATTTT
TRBV4-3,TRBD2,TRBJ2-3,few,CASSQDLASGSTDTQYF,TGCGCCAGCAGCCAAGATCTGGCTAGCGGGAGTACAGATACGCAGTATTTT
TRBV7-8,TRBD2,TRBJ2-5,NA,CASRLAGGEETQYF,TGTGCCAGCAGACTAGCGGGGGGTGAAGAGACCCAGTACTTC
TRBV18,NA,TRBJ2-7,many,CASSPLVGGPYEQYF,TGTGCCAGCTCACCACTCGTTGGGGGACCCTACGAGCAGTACTTC
TRBV5-1,NA,TRBJ2-5,NA,CASSLVGNRRYGETQYF,TGCGCCAGCAGCTTGGTAGGGAATAGGAGGTATGGAGAGACCCAGTACTTC
TRBV3-1,TRBD2,TRBJ2-1,few,CASSSQRGERYNEQFF,TGTGCCAGCAGCTCCCAGCGGGGGGAACGCTACAATGAGCAGTTCTTC
TRBV20-1,TRBD2,TRBJ2-5,NA,CSAHRTSGGVQETQYF,TGCAGTGCTCACCGGACTAGCGGGGGGGTACAAGAGACCCAGTACTTC
TRBV20-1,NA,TRBJ1-4,NA,CSARDLRGAGNEKLFF,TGCAGTGCTAGAGATCTCCGAGGAGCCGGTAATGAAAAACTGTTTTTT
TRBV28,NA,TRBJ1-2,few,CASSPGTDYTF,TGTGCCAGCAGTCCGGGGACCGATTACACCTTC
TRBV3-1,TRBD2,TRBJ2-3,many,CASSQNTGRLTDTQYF,TGTGCCAGCAGCCAGAACACCGGGAGGCTTACAGATACGCAGTATTTT
TRBV30,NA,TRBJ2-2,NA,CAWSVGTGFIGELFF,TGTGCCTGGAGTGTAGGAACAGGGTTCATCGGGGAGCTGTTTTTT
TRBV5-6,TRBD2,TRBJ2-3,NA,CASSPTSGGPRDTQYF,TGTGCCAGCAGTCCGACTAGCGGGGGCCCCCGGGATACGCAGTATTTT
TRBV20-1,NA,TRBJ2-5,NA,CSASGAGETQYF,TGCAGTGCTAGTGGGGCTGGGGAGACCCAGTACTTC
TRBV28,NA,TRBJ2-2,NA,CASSFSIFEVGELFF,TGTGCCAGCAGTTTTTCCATATTCGAGGTCGGGGAGCTGTTTTTT
TRBV2,NA,TRBJ1-4,few,CASSEMGGFFGQLFF,TGTGCCAGCAGTGAAATGGGGGGCTTTTTTGGACAACTGTTTTTT
TRBV11-2,NA,TRBJ1-1,few,CASSLGQTMNTEAFF,TGTGCCAGCAGCTTAGGGCAGACAATGAACACTGAAGCTTTCTTT
TRBV12-3/TRBV12-4,NA,TRBJ2-1,few,CASSYRDGSSYNEQFF,TGTGCCAGCAGTTATCGGGACGGAAGCTCCTACAATGAGCAGTTCTTC
TRBV7-2,NA,TRBJ2-7,few,CASSQGSTSSYEQYF,TGTGCCAGCAGTCAAGGAAGTACCTCCTCCTACGAGCAGTACTTC
TRBV27,TRBD1,TRBJ1-4,NA,CAGSPRLAGTGVEKLFF,TGTGCCGGCAGTCCGAGACTGGCCGGGACAGGGGTCGAAAAACTGTTTTTT
TRBV15,NA,TRBJ2-7,few,CATSRGAGIDYEQYF,TGTGCCACCAGCAGAGGAGCGGGTATCGACTACGAGCAGTACTTC
TRBV20-1,NA,TRBJ1-6,NA,CSARDHQRTVSPLHF,TGCAGTGCTAGAGATCACCAGCGAACGGTTTCGCCCCTCCACTTT
TRBV7-2,TRBD1,TRBJ1-6,NA,CASSLGGGGLGAPLHF,TGTGCCAGCAGCTTAGGAGGAGGGGGCCTCGGTGCACCCCTCCACTTT
TRBV7-2,TRBD2,TRBJ2-3,NA,CASSSTAAGVGIDTQYF,TGTGCCAGCAGCTCAACGGCGGCGGGAGTTGGGATAGATACGCAGTATTTT
TRBV19,NA,TRBJ1-5,once,CASIEQGSNQPQHF,TGTGCCAGTATCGAACAGGGAAGCAATCAGCCCCAGCATTTT
TRBV28,NA,TRBJ2-4,few,CASSLRTGAKNIQYF,TGTGCCAGCAGTTTAAGAACAGGGGCCAAAAACATTCAGTACTTC
TRBV4-1,TRBD2,TRBJ2-5,few,CASSPGGAEETQYF,TGCGCCAGCAGCCCCGGGGGGGCGGAAGAGACCCAGTACTTC
TRBV12-3/TRBV12-4,NA,TRBJ2-5,NA,CASSFRGEGTQYF,TGTGCCAGCAGTTTTCGGGGCGAGGGGACCCAGTACTTC
TRBV29-1,NA,TRBJ1-2,NA,CSVEEWKHGYTF,TGCAGCGTTGAGGAGTGGAAACATGGCTACACCTTC
TRBV6-2/TRBV6-3,TRBD1,TRBJ1-5,NA,CASIGTGQNNQPQHF,TGTGCCAGCATTGGGACGGGACAGAATAATCAGCCCCAGCATTTT
TRBV20-1,TRBD2,TRBJ2-4,few,CSARVAGGEKNIQYF,TGCAGTGCTAGGGTAGCGGGAGGGGAAAAAAACATTCAGTACTTC
TRBV20-1,TRBD1,TRBJ1-6,few,CSASPTGNSPLHF,TGCAGTGCTAGTCCGACAGGGAATTCACCCCTCCACTTT
TRBV20-1,NA,TRBJ2-3,few,CSARGLASTDTQYF,TGCAGTGCTAGAGGGCTAGCTAGCACAGATACGCAGTATTTT
TRBV2,NA,TRBJ2-4,few,CASSDVEVIQYF,TGTGCCAGCAGTGATGTGGAGGTCATCCAGTACTTC
TRBV5-1,NA,TRBJ1-1,many,CASSSGVTEAFF,TGCGCCAGCAGCTCAGGGGTTACTGAAGCTTTCTTT
TRBV28,TRBD2,TRBJ2-1,NA,CASSTRTSGRAKQFF,TGTGCCAGCAGCACCCGGACTAGCGGGAGGGCAAAGCAGTTCTTC
TRBV12-3/TRBV12-4,TRBD2,TRBJ2-2,many,CASSLRTSGTGELFF,TGTGCCAGCAGTTTAAGGACTAGCGGCACCGGGGAGCTGTTTTTT
TRBV29-1,TRBD2,TRBJ2-7,NA,CSVALKRGYEQYF,TGCAGCGTTGCCCTAAAGCGGGGCTACGAGCAGTACTTC
TRBV30,TRBD2,TRBJ2-2,NA,CAWNSGSPSTGELFF,TGTGCCTGGAATAGCGGGAGCCCGAGCACCGGGGAGCTGTTTTTT
TRBV10-3,TRBD1,TRBJ1-1,few,CAISSDRRGTEAFF,TGTGCCATCAGTTCGGACAGGCGGGGAACTGAAGCTTTCTTT
TRBV28,NA,TRBJ1-5,NA,CASSSGSSSNQPQHF,TGTGCCAGCAGTTCGGGGTCAAGTAGCAATCAGCCCCAGCATTTT
TRBV5-5,TRBD1,TRBJ2-7,NA,CASSRPIGTGSHEQHF,TGTGCCAGCAGCCGGCCGATTGGGACAGGGTCCCACGAGCAGCACTTC
TRBV7-2,NA,TRBJ1-5,NA,CASSLGAREPQHF,TGTGCCAGCAGCTTGGGGGCTCGCGAGCCCCAGCATTTT
TRBV28,TRBD1,TRBJ1-3,few,CASRPWDRRSGNTIYF,TGTGCCAGCAGGCCCTGGGACAGGCGCTCTGGAAACACCATATATTTT
TRBV20-1,TRBD1,TRBJ2-5,many,CSARDRGHQETQYF,TGCAGTGCCCGGGACAGGGGCCACCAAGAGACCCAGTACTTC
TRBV7-9,TRBD1,TRBJ1-1,NA,CASTTQGAWTEAFF,TGTGCCAGCACCACCCAGGGGGCTTGGACTGAAGCTTTCTTT
TRBV7-2,TRBD1,TRBJ2-2,few,CASSRGTGGASGELFF,TGTGCCAGCAGCAGAGGGACAGGGGGCGCCTCCGGGGAGCTGTTTTTT
TRBV4-1,NA,TRBJ2-5,few,CASSPEFIDETQYF,TGCGCCAGCAGCCCTGAATTTATCGACGAGACCCAGTACTTC
TRBV10-3,NA,TRBJ2-7,few,CAISETPLAPSSYEQYF,TGTGCCATCAGTGAGACCCCCCTAGCGCCGAGCTCCTACGAGCAGTACTTC